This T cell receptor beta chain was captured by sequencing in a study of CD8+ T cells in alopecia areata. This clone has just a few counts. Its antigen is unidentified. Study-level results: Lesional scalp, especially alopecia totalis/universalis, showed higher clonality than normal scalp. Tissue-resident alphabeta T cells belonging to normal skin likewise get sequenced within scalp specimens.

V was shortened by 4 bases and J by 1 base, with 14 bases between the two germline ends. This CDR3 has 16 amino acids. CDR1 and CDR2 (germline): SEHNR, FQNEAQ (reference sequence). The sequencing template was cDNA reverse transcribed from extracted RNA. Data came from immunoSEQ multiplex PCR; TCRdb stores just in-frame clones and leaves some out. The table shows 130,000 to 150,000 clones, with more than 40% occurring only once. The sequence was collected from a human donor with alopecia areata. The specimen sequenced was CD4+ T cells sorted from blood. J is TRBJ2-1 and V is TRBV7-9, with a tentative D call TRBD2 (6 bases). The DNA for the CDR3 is TGTGCCAGCAGCTCTCATGGGGGGATTTCCTACAATGAGCAGTTCTTC. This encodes CASSSHGGISYNEQFF.